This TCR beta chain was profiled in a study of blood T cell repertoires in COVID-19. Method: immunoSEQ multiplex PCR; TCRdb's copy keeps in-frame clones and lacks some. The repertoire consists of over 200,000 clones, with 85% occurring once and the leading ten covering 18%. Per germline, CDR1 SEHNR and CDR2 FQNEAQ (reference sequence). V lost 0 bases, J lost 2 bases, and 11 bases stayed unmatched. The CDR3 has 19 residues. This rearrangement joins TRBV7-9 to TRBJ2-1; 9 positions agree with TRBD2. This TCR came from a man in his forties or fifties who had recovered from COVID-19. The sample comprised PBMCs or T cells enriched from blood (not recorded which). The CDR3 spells CASSLAREGQERAYNEQFF. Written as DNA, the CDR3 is TGTGCCAGCAGCTTAGCGCGGGAGGGCCAAGAACGGGCCTACAATGAGCAGTTCTTC. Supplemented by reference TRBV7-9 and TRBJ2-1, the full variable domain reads DTGVSQNPRHKITKRGQNVTFRCDPISEHNRLYWYRQTLGQGPEFLTYFQNEAQLEKSRLLSDRFSAERPKGSFSTLEIQRTEQGDSAMYLCASSLAREGQERAYNEQFFGPGTRLTVL.